This T cell receptor beta chain was obtained from a study of blood T cell repertoires in COVID-19. In the study overall: Samples came from the United States, Italy and Spain, spanning acute and convalescent COVID-19. T cells, B-cell-depleted T cells, or PBMCs supplied cDNA or gDNA.

The CDR3 loop spans 14 amino acids. The V and J ends lost 4 bases and 5 bases respectively, with 11 bases between them. From germline, CDR1 is KGHDR and CDR2 SFDVKD. In the study's own analysis: Nucleated cell counts were estimated from reference gene primer amplification. Generated by immunoSEQ multiplex PCR, the TCRdb table keeps only in-frame clones and is missing some. That table furnishes V, J and clone size, whereas the DNA furnished D and trimming. Of tens of thousands of clones in the sample, over 80% were seen once. The chain has TRBV24-1 and TRBJ1-5, with D unresolved. This sequence originates from a woman older than 75 with acute or convalescent COVID-19. Input material: peripheral blood. CDR3 amino acids: CATSDSRADQPQHF. The CDR3 coding sequence is TGTGCCACCAGTGACTCGCGGGCAGATCAGCCCCAGCATTTT.